The 25 T cell receptor beta chains reported below all come from one sample, sequenced in a study of T cell responses to AZD1222 COVID-19 vaccine (dated by TCRdb to the early 2020s). The library was obtained by the immunoSEQ multiplex PCR assay. Sourced from immuneACCESS, this table was stored by TCRdb with only in-frame sequences that have V and J called. A share of the clones is absent; for the studies checked, an unresolved V gene accounts for under half, and the remainder has no known explanation. For this sample the table gives fewer than 150,000 clones, of which more than 85% were detected only once. The ten most abundant clones make up 0.75% to 0.95% of the sample. The sample's time point label, in plain terms: baseline before first vaccination. Sequenced here: peripheral blood, sampled on day 0 of AZD1222 vaccination. The receptors shown here come from an adult in good health.

The chain couples TRBV10-3 to TRBJ1-5; a possible D gene is TRBD1 (6 bases). The CDR3 runs 19 residues. From germline, CDR1 is ENHRY and CDR2 SYGVKD. Trimming took 3 bases from V and 5 from J, leaving 26 bases between them. In DNA, the CDR3 is TGTGCCATCAGTGAATCTTTTCTCGGCAACAGGGAAAGGTATCAGCCCCAGCATTTT. This encodes CAISESFLGNRERYQPQHF.

The chain uses TRBV19 and TRBJ2-7; D call uncertain. V was cut by 5 bases and J by 4 bases, with 15 bases left in between. CDR1 is LNHDA and CDR2 is SQIVND in the germline V gene (reference sequence). This CDR3 contains 14 residues. CDR3 sequence (DNA): TGTGCCAGTAGTCCCTACCTAGGAGTTTACGAGCAGTACTTC. Its translation is CASSPYLGVYEQYF.

This sequence joins TRBV7-8 and TRBJ2-7; perhaps TRBD1 as D (8 bases). The CDR3 has 16 amino acids. Germline CDR1 and CDR2: SGHVS and FQNEAQ. V was trimmed by 4 bases and J by 3 bases, leaving 19 bases between them. This CDR3 reads CASSWTTGGADYEQYF. CDR3 bases: TGTGCCAGCAGCTGGACAACAGGGGGGGCTGACTACGAGCAGTACTTC.

V gene TRBV5-1 combines with J gene TRBJ1-1; no firm D call. CDR3 length: 13 amino acids. CDR1 and CDR2 from the germline V gene are SGHRS and YFSETQ. V lost 9 bases, J lost 5 bases, and 17 bases lay in between. CDR3 sequence: CATSWMGRTEAFF. CDR3 in DNA: TGCGCCACCTCCTGGATGGGTAGGACTGAAGCTTTCTTT.

The V and J genes are TRBV27 and TRBJ1-1, with D hard to call. Trimming took off 3 bases at V and 1 base at J, with 6 bases between the two ends. The CDR3 contains 13 residues. Germline loops: CDR1 MNHEY, CDR2 SMNVEV (reference sequence). The DNA for the CDR3 is TGTGCCAGCAGTTTGAGGGAGAACACTGAAGCTTTCTTT. It yields the protein CASSLRENTEAFF.

The V call is TRBV18, the J call TRBJ1-2; tentatively, D is TRBD1 (6 bases). Germline V gene lookup returns CDR1 KGHSH and CDR2 LQKENI. V lost 1 base and J lost 1, with 10 bases in between. The CDR3 is 15 amino acids. The chain's CDR3 is CASSPQGVDNYGYTF. CDR3 DNA: TGTGCCAGCTCACCACAGGGGGTGGATAACTATGGCTACACCTTC.

The chain couples TRBV18 to TRBJ2-2; D not resolved. CDR1 is KGHSH and CDR2 is LQKENI in the germline V gene. CDR3 length equals 14 residues. Trimming cost V 2 bases and J 5 bases, with 9 bases left between them. CDR3 amino acids: CASSPTQKTGELFF. CDR3 DNA: TGTGCCAGCTCACCAACACAGAAAACCGGGGAGCTGTTTTTT. Full variable domain (outside the CDR3, taken from reference TRBV18 and TRBJ2-2): NAGVMQNPRHLVRRRGQEARLRCSPMKGHSHVYWYRQLPEEGLKFMVYLQKENIIDESGMPKERFSAEFPKEGPSILRIQQVVRGDSAAYFCASSPTQKTGELFFGEGSRLTVL.

This chain connects TRBV6-5 to TRBJ2-7, with D tentatively TRBD1 (6 bases). The CDR3 extends over 12 amino acids. Germline values: CDR1 MNHEY, CDR2 SVGAGI. Between the trimmed V and J ends, which lost 6 bases and 2 bases, there was a span of 8 bases. The CDR3: CASSRDTYEQYF. The CDR3 DNA sequence: TGTGCCAGCAGCCGGGACACCTACGAGCAGTACTTC.

V and J are TRBV5-6 and TRBJ2-2, with D possibly matching TRBD2 (6 bases). V lost 1 base and J 6 bases, leaving 13 bases between the germline ends. This CDR3 spans 15 amino acids. The germline CDR1 and CDR2 sequences are SGHDT and YYEEEE. The CDR3 nucleotides are TGTGCCAGCAGCTTGCCACGATGGGAGGCCGGGGAGCTGTTTTTT. Translation gives CASSLPRWEAGELFF. Full variable domain (rest looked up from reference TRBV5-6 and TRBJ2-2): DAGVTQSPTHLIKTRGQQVTLRCSPKSGHDTVSWYQQALGQGPQFIFQYYEEEERQRGNFPDRFSGHQFPNYSSELNVNALLLGDSALYLCASSLPRWEAGELFFGEGSRLTVL.

This clone was observed a handful of times. This chain connects TRBV11-2 to TRBJ1-2; unclear D gene. The CDR3 has 14 residues. Germline assignment: CDR1 SGHAT and CDR2 FQNNGV. Between the trimmed V and J ends, which lost 1 base and 4 bases, there was a span of 10 bases. CDR3 DNA sequence: TGTGCCAGCAGCTTAGGCGGCACAGTCTATGGCTACACCTTC. Its protein product is CASSLGGTVYGYTF.

Here the CDR3 DNA reads TGCGCCAGCAGCTCCGGACAGGGAGGCTATGGCTACACCTTC. Translated, it gives CASSSGQGGYGYTF. V and J are TRBV5-1 and TRBJ1-2; 8 bases map to TRBD1. Trimming took 3 bases from V and 4 from J; bases not matched to a gene: 5. From germline, CDR1 is SGHRS and CDR2 YFSETQ. The CDR3 covers 14 residues.

The gene calls are TRBV24-1 and TRBJ1-1; 9 positions match TRBD1. This CDR3 contains 14 residues. The trim removed 1 base at V and 11 bases at J, leaving 7 bases unmatched. Germline CDR1 is KGHDR and CDR2 is SFDVKD. The CDR3 sequence is CATSDFRTGEGAFF. The CDR3 nucleotides read TGTGCCACCAGTGATTTTAGGACAGGGGAGGGTGCTTTCTTT.

The V and J genes are TRBV18 and TRBJ1-3, with 10 bases lining up with TRBD1. The CDR3 contains 16 residues. V lost 3 bases, J lost 2 bases, and 4 bases stayed unmatched. Looked up from germline, CDR1 is KGHSH and CDR2 is LQKENI. The CDR3 is CASSPIGQGAGNTIYF. The CDR3 bases are TGTGCCAGCTCACCCATCGGACAGGGGGCTGGAAACACCATATATTTT.

This chain links TRBV7-9 with TRBJ2-3; either TRBD1 or TRBD2 may supply D (7 bases each). Germline assignment: CDR1 SEHNR and CDR2 FQNEAQ (reference sequence). The CDR3 loop spans 17 amino acids. Trimming cost V 5 bases and J 2 bases, with 20 bases left between them. Here the CDR3 reads CASSPNTRGGTTDTQYF. The CDR3 DNA sequence: TGTGCCAGCAGCCCTAACACCAGGGGGGGAACCACAGATACGCAGTATTTT.

This clone was seen a single time. The chain couples TRBV3-1 (or the pseudogene TRBV3-2) to TRBJ1-1, with D maybe TRBD1 (5 bases). Trimming removed 7 bases at V and 1 base at J, with 13 bases between. There are 14 residues in the CDR3. Looked up from germline, CDR1 is LGHDT and CDR2 is YNNKEL (reference sequence). The CDR3 nucleotides are TGTGCCAGCACCCTCAGAGGGGCGAACACTGAAGCTTTCTTT. This encodes CASTLRGANTEAFF.

This clone came up once. The chain employs TRBV10-3 and TRBJ2-7; no reliable D call. The V gene's germline CDR1 is ENHRY and CDR2 SYGVKD. The CDR3 runs to 13 residues. V lost 0 bases, J lost 5 bases, and 8 bases lay in between. The CDR3 sequence: CAISESPADEQYF. The CDR3 nucleotides are TGTGCCATCAGTGAGTCCCCCGCGGACGAGCAGTACTTC.

The chain uses TRBV7-9 and TRBJ1-4; D is ambiguous. The CDR3 is made up of 15 amino acids. Trimming took 1 base from V and 0 from J, leaving 6 bases between them. In germline, CDR1 is SEHNR, CDR2 FQNEAQ (reference sequence). The CDR3 nucleotides read TGTGCCAGCAGCTTAGGTCCTGCAACTAATGAAAAACTGTTTTTT. Translation: CASSLGPATNEKLFF.

The chain carries TRBV2 and TRBJ2-1, with 7 positions matching TRBD2. Germline lookup yields CDR1 SNHLY and CDR2 FYNNEI. This CDR3 comprises 13 residues. The V gene end was trimmed by 8 bases and the J gene end by 3 bases; junction bases not matched to a gene: 4. CDR3 in DNA: TGTGCCAGCGGGGGGGGGAACTACAATGAGCAGTTCTTC. As protein: CASGGGNYNEQFF.

This chain links TRBV4-1 with TRBJ1-5; the match to TRBD1 covers 7 bases. Germline trimming cut 5 bases from V and 5 bases from J; bases unmatched to any gene: 9. Per the germline V gene, CDR1 is MGHRA and CDR2 is YSYEKL. The CDR3 sequence is 15 residues long. The CDR3 sequence is CASSYTGVRDQPQHF. The CDR3 DNA is TGCGCCAGCAGCTACACAGGGGTTCGGGATCAGCCCCAGCATTTT.

This chain connects TRBV7-9 to TRBJ1-2, with D unresolved. Germline V gene sequence: CDR1 SEHNR, CDR2 FQNEAQ (reference sequence). The CDR3 is 14 residues long. Deletions cut 0 bases from V and 5 bases from J, with 10 bases between. The CDR3 reads CASSLASSPYGYTF. The CDR3 DNA sequence: TGTGCCAGCAGCTTAGCCTCATCTCCGTATGGCTACACCTTC.

This rearrangement joins TRBV7-6 to TRBJ1-5, with TRBD1 matching 7 bases. J was trimmed by 6 bases and V by 4 bases; bases with no gene match: 9. The CDR3 covers 15 residues. CDR1 and CDR2 (germline): SGHVS, FNYEAQ. The DNA of the CDR3 is TGTGCCAGCAGCTCAGCGGACAGGAGGAGTCAGCCCCAGCATTTT. This sequence encodes CASSSADRRSQPQHF.

J is TRBJ1-6 and V is TRBV9; no clear D. Looked up from germline, CDR1 is SGDLS and CDR2 is YYNGEE. The CDR3 has 15 amino acids. V was trimmed by 0 bases and J by 14 bases, leaving 18 bases between them. CDR3 bases: TGTGCCAGCAGCGTAGAGGATGGCCCACTTACAGCCCTCCACTTT. It is translated as CASSVEDGPLTALHF.

This chain links TRBV6-5 with TRBJ2-7, with D unclear. The CDR3 spans 12 residues. The V gene's germline CDR1 is MNHEY and CDR2 SVGAGI. V was trimmed by 8 bases and J by 3 bases, leaving 11 bases between them. CDR3 protein: CASAVDYYEQYF. In DNA, the CDR3 is TGTGCCAGCGCAGTGGATTACTACGAGCAGTACTTC.

The chain has TRBV5-1 and TRBJ1-4, with D unclear. The V end lost 1 base, the J end lost 8 bases, and 15 bases lay between the germline ends. CDR1 and CDR2 (germline): SGHRS, YFSETQ. This CDR3 comprises 15 residues. This CDR3 reads CASSLLGAQTEKLFF. The CDR3 DNA follows: TGCGCCAGCAGCTTGTTAGGAGCCCAGACGGAAAAACTGTTTTTT. The full variable domain, completed using reference TRBV5-1 and TRBJ1-4, is KAGVTQTPRYLIKTRGQQVTLSCSPISGHRSVSWYQQTPGQGLQFLFEYFSETQRNKGNFPGRFSGRQFSNSRSEMNVSTLELGDSALYLCASSLLGAQTEKLFFGSGTQLSVL.

The CDR3 DNA sequence: TGTGCCAGCAGCTTGGGACAGGGTGGAAACACCATATATTTT. It yields the protein CASSLGQGGNTIYF. This chain connects TRBV11-2 to TRBJ1-3; 9 positions match TRBD1. In germline, CDR1 is SGHAT, CDR2 FQNNGV. Trimming at V came to 3 bases and at J to 3 bases, leaving 0 bases not matched to a gene. The CDR3 has 14 residues.